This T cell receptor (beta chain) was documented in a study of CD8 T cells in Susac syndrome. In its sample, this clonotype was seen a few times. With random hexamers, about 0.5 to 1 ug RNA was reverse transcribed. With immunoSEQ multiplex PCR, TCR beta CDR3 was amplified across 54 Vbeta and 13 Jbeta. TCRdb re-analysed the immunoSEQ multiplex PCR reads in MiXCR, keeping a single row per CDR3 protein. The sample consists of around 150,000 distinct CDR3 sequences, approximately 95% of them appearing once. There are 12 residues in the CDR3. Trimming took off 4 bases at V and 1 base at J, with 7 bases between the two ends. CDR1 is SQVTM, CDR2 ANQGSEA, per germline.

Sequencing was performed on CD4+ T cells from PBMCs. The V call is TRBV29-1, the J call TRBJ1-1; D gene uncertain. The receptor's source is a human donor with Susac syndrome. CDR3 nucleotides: TGCAGCGTTGGGCAGAGGAACACTGAAGCTTTCTTT. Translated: CSVGQRNTEAFF.